The 19 T cell receptor beta chains in this list originate from one sample, sequenced in a study of T cells in Graves' hyperthyroidism and ophthalmopathy (dated by TCRdb to between 2018 and 2020). Libraries were constructed by multiplex PCR. The instrument given in TCRdb is Illumina HiSeq 2000. Amplification of TCR beta CDR3 regions was carried out from RNA transcripts. The first round of RT-PCR for the TCR CDR3 was performed with the HTBI primer set and the Qiagen OneStep RT-PCR kit. TCRdb itself trimmed the public reads at Q25 with fastp, ran MiXCR and retained productive beta chains. Rows are combined by CDR3 protein, so each entry shows the most common genes and DNA. The sample profile shows some 620,000 distinct CDR3 sequences; about a sixth of them were found once. The ten most abundant clones make up approximately 3.9% of the sample. Sequencing input: blood. Every receptor here comes from a woman aged 25-40 years with Graves' hyperthyroidism.

The CDR3 DNA reads TGTGCCAGCAGCCCGAATCCCGGGGTTCGAACCGGGGAGCTGTTTTTT. Translating it yields CASSPNPGVRTGELFF. The chain links TRBV3-1 to TRBJ2-2; possible D gene TRBD2, 5 bases. The CDR3 loop spans 16 amino acids. The germline CDR1 and CDR2 sequences are LGHDT and YNNKEL (reference sequence). The ends were cut back, 4 bases at V and 5 bases at J, with 17 bases in the middle.

The CDR3 reads CASIPYIGGSYYEQYF. As DNA, the CDR3 is TGTGCCAGCATTCCCTATATAGGCGGGAGTTATTACGAGCAGTACTTC. This rearrangement joins TRBV6-2 or TRBV6-3 to TRBJ2-7; 7 bases agree with TRBD2. This CDR3 has 16 amino acids. Germline assignment: CDR1 MNHEY and CDR2 SVGEGT. With V trimmed by 7 bases and J by 4 bases, 16 bases remained unmatched.

This clonotype was recorded a few times. V is TRBV9 and J is TRBJ1-1; tentatively, D is TRBD1 (6 bases). The germline gives CDR1 SGDLS, CDR2 YYNGEE. With 0 bases removed from V and 1 base from J, the gap between germline ends came to 10 bases. The CDR3 totals 15 residues. The CDR3 region is CASSVVGGANTEAFF. In DNA, the CDR3 is TGTGCCAGCAGCGTAGTGGGGGGCGCGAACACTGAAGCTTTCTTT.

Ten or more counts support this clonotype. The chain is built from TRBV27 and TRBJ2-2; 9 positions match TRBD2. The germline gives CDR1 MNHEY, CDR2 SMNVEV (reference sequence). Unmatched junction bases numbered 4, after V lost 9 bases and J lost 2 bases. CDR3 length equals 14 residues. CDR3 in DNA: TGTGCCAGTCGACTAGCGGTAAACACCGGGGAGCTGTTTTTT. It is translated as CASRLAVNTGELFF.

This clonotype has ten or more counts. The chain employs TRBV7-2 and TRBJ2-1; D is ambiguous. The CDR3 sequence is 13 residues long. Germline assignment: CDR1 SGHTA and CDR2 FQGNSA. Trimming cost V 6 bases and J 9 bases, with 15 bases left between them. In nucleotides, the CDR3 is TGTGCCAGCAGTATAGACGGGTTCGGTGAGCAGTTCTTC. It specifies CASSIDGFGEQFF. The full variable domain, in which reference TRBV7-2 and TRBJ2-1 provide the parts outside the CDR3, is GAGVSQSPSNKVTEKGKDVELRCDPISGHTALYWYRQSLGQGLEFLIYFQGNSAPDKSGLPSDRFSAERTGGSVSTLTIQRTQQEDSAVYLCASSIDGFGEQFFGPGTRLTVL.

This clonotype was detected once. A much larger clone differs from this one at a single base, so this may be a read error. The CDR3 nucleotides read TGCAGTGCTGGAGATGGTCCTAGCGGTACCTCCTCCTACGAGCAGTACTTC. Translation gives CSAGDGPSGTSSYEQYF. The chain links TRBV20-1 to TRBJ2-7, with 7 positions matching TRBD2. CDR3 length equals 17 residues. The germline CDR1 and CDR2 sequences are DFQATT and SNEGSKA (reference sequence).

The sample holds a few counts of this clonotype. V gene TRBV9 combines with J gene TRBJ2-1, with D perhaps matching TRBD2 (6 bases). CDR1 SGDLS and CDR2 YYNGEE come from the germline V gene. This CDR3 contains 13 residues. V was pared by 5 bases and J by 5 bases, with 11 bases between. In nucleotides, the CDR3 is TGTGCCAGCAGGGGAACTAGCAACAATGAGCAGTTCTTC. Its protein product is CASRGTSNNEQFF.

The rearrangement uses TRBV12-5 and TRBJ1-5, with 9 positions matching TRBD1. Germline CDR1 and CDR2: LGHNT and FRNRAP. The CDR3 spans 14 residues. V lost 4 bases and J lost 6; bases outside the gene matches: 4. The CDR3 loop reads CASGSTGGSQPQHF. The DNA for the CDR3 is TGTGCTAGTGGTTCGACAGGGGGAAGTCAGCCCCAGCATTTT.

As regards this clonotype: A read error may be the cause here, since a much bigger clone is one base away. The J gene is TRBJ2-4, the V gene TRBV12-3 or TRBV12-4; D uncertain. V lost 6 bases to trimming and J lost 9 bases, with 15 bases between them. This CDR3 comprises 13 residues. The CDR3 is CASSSDVESIQYF. Here the CDR3 DNA reads TGTGCCAGCAGCTCGGACGTTGAAAGCATTCAGTACTTC.

CDR3 nucleotides: TGTGCCAGCTCGCCTCAGGAGCGTAATGGCTACACCTTC. This encodes CASSPQERNGYTF. V is TRBV18 and J is TRBJ1-2; D call uncertain. Looked up from germline, CDR1 is KGHSH and CDR2 is LQKENI. The CDR3 extends over 13 amino acids. Trimming shortened V by 6 bases and J by 6 bases, and 14 bases separated the two germline ends.

This clonotype was counted only a few times. The rearrangement links TRBV6-1 to TRBJ1-1, with D maybe TRBD1 (6 bases). This CDR3 has 13 residues. Germline V gene lookup returns CDR1 MNHNS and CDR2 SASEGT. Trimming cost V 8 bases and J 4 bases, with 14 bases left between them. CDR3 protein: CASRTATGTEAFF. In DNA form, the CDR3 reads TGTGCCAGCCGGACAGCTACAGGCACTGAAGCTTTCTTT.

This clonotype was detected many times. The chain recombines TRBV28 with TRBJ2-7; a possible D gene is TRBD1 (5 bases). The CDR3 totals 13 residues. The V gene lost 2 bases and the J gene lost 3 bases, with 8 bases spanning the gap. Germline-derived CDR1 and CDR2 are MDHEN and SYDVKM. CDR3 bases: TGTGCCAGCAGTTTAGGGGCCAACTACGAGCAGTACTTC. This gives the protein CASSLGANYEQYF. Looking up the rest from reference TRBV28 and TRBJ2-7 gives the full variable domain: DVKVTQSSRYLVKRTGEKVFLECVQDMDHENMFWYRQDPGLGLRLIYFSYDVKMKEKGDIPEGYSVSREKKERFSLILESASTNQTSMYLCASSLGANYEQYFGPGTRLTVT.

This clonotype was counted ten times or more. The chain recombines TRBV7-9 with TRBJ2-7; no firm D call. In germline, CDR1 is SEHNR, CDR2 FQNEAQ (reference sequence). The CDR3 has 13 residues. The ends were cut back, 2 bases at V and 7 bases at J, with 12 bases in the middle. In DNA form, the CDR3 reads TGTGCCAGCAGCTTATCAGGAGTGGTTGAGCAGTACTTC. The encoded protein is CASSLSGVVEQYF. Full variable domain (missing parts from reference TRBV7-9 and TRBJ2-7): DTGVSQNPRHKITKRGQNVTFRCDPISEHNRLYWYRQTLGQGPEFLTYFQNEAQLEKSRLLSDRFSAERPKGSFSTLEIQRTEQGDSAMYLCASSLSGVVEQYFGPGTRLTVT.

This clonotype turned up a few times. The rearrangement uses TRBV18 and TRBJ1-1; D is possibly TRBD1 (5 bases). The CDR3 has 15 residues. Germline CDR1 reads KGHSH; CDR2 reads LQKENI. The V end lost 3 bases, the J end lost 3 bases, and 14 bases lay between the germline ends. The CDR3 spells CASSPGGKRDTEAFF. The CDR3 nucleotides are TGTGCCAGCTCACCCGGGGGGAAGAGGGACACTGAAGCTTTCTTT.

A note on this clonotype: This may be a read error, as it is one base from a much larger clone. The gene calls are TRBV28 and TRBJ1-2; D is ambiguous. The CDR3 is 13 residues long. Trimming took off 2 bases at V and 7 bases at J, with 11 bases between the two ends. From germline, CDR1 is MDHEN and CDR2 SYDVKM. The CDR3 reads CASSLPPEGGYTF. In nucleotides, the CDR3 is TGTGCCAGCAGTTTACCCCCCGAGGGTGGCTACACCTTC.

This clonotype has more than one count but fewer than ten. The chain combines TRBV12-3 or TRBV12-4 with TRBJ1-2; the match to TRBD1 covers 7 bases. V was clipped by 4 bases and J by 3 bases; unmatched bases: 8. There are 15 residues in the CDR3. The CDR3 DNA sequence: TGTGCCAGCAGTTCAGACAGGGTGGTCGACTATGGCTACACCTTC. Its protein product is CASSSDRVVDYGYTF.

The rearrangement joins TRBV6-2 or TRBV6-3 to TRBJ2-7; D possibly corresponds to TRBD2 (6 bases). The CDR3 consists of 14 residues. Germline V gives CDR1 MNHEY, CDR2 SVGEGT. V lost 4 bases and J 8 bases, leaving 18 bases between the germline ends. The CDR3: CASSFPGVTSKQYF. DNA for the CDR3: TGTGCCAGCAGTTTCCCGGGAGTTACCTCCAAGCAGTACTTC.

This clonotype has a count of ten or more. This chain connects TRBV30 to TRBJ2-2; possibly TRBD2 for D (7 bases). Deletions cut 3 bases from V and 7 bases from J, with 12 bases between. This CDR3 is built from 13 residues. The V gene's germline CDR1 is GTSNPN and CDR2 SVGIG (reference sequence). This chain's CDR3 is CAWSPGEGGELFF. The CDR3 DNA reads TGTGCCTGGAGCCCAGGGGAGGGCGGGGAGCTGTTTTTT.

This clonotype was seen repeatedly, ten times or more. The chain has TRBV2 and TRBJ2-1, with 12 nucleotides matching TRBD2. Looked up from germline, CDR1 is SNHLY and CDR2 is FYNNEI. CDR3 length: 18 residues. J was trimmed by 2 bases and V by 4 bases; bases with no gene match: 9. CDR3 bases: TGTGCCAGCAGTGTGCTAGCGGGAGGGTCCCAACCCTACAATGAGCAGTTCTTC. Encoded protein: CASSVLAGGSQPYNEQFF.